This TCR beta chain was captured by sequencing in a study of blood T cell repertoires in COVID-19. Study-wide background: The origin of the acute and convalescent COVID-19 samples was the United States, Italy and Spain. PBMCs, B-cell-depleted T cells, or T cells were the source of the cDNA or gDNA that made up the material.

Trimming cost V 6 bases and J 4 bases, with 9 bases left between them. CDR1 is MNHEY and CDR2 is SVGAGI in the germline V gene. This CDR3 has 13 amino acids. The authors' processing: Amplification of reference gene primers provided the estimated nucleated cell counts. The assay was immunoSEQ multiplex PCR, and TCRdb's table has in-frame clones only and misses some. The V and J calls and clone size were taken over from that table, and D and trimming were inferred from the DNA. The data contain tens of thousands of clones, roughly 88% of them singletons. The TCR was taken from a man in his 60s with acute or convalescent COVID-19. Sequencing was done on a sample of peripheral blood. The chain has TRBV6-5 and TRBJ1-4; D might be TRBD1 (6 bases). This CDR3 is CASRGTLNEKLFF. The CDR3 DNA is TGTGCCAGCAGGGGGACACTTAATGAAAAACTGTTTTTT.